This T cell receptor beta chain was obtained from a study of blood T cell repertoires in COVID-19. Authors' analysis steps: Reference gene primer amplification gave estimated nucleated cell counts. TCRdb's copy holds only in-frame clones and misses some; the assay was immunoSEQ multiplex PCR. The D gene and trimming were derived from the DNA, and the V and J assignments and clone size from that table. This table has approximately 65,000 clones, about three quarters appearing once. Germline-derived CDR1 and CDR2 are MDHEN and SYDVKM. V lost 5 bases, J lost 4 bases, and 9 bases stayed unmatched. The CDR3 is 15 amino acids.

V usage is TRBV28 and J usage is TRBJ1-2; 8 bases line up with TRBD1. Sequenced material: peripheral blood. This clonotype was obtained from a man at least 80 years old with acute or convalescent COVID-19. The CDR3 DNA is TGTGCCAGCAGTCCCCGGACAGGGTGGGCCTATGGCTACACCTTC. It encodes CASSPRTGWAYGYTF.